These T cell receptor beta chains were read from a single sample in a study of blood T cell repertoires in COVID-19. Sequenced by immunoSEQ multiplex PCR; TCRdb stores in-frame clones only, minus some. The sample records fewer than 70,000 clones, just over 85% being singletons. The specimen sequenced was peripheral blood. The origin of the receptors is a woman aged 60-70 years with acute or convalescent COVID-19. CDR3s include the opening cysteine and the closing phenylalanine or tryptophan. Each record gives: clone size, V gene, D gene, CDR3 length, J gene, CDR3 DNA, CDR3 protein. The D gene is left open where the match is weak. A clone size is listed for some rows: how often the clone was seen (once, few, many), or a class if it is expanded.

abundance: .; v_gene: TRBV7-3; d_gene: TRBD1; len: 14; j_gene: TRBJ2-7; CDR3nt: TGTGCCAGCAGCTTAACCCCCGGGACAGTAGAGCAGTACTTC; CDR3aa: CASSLTPGTVEQYF
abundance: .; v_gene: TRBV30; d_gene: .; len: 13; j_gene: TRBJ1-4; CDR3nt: TGTGCCTGGAGTCGCGGATCGGAGGAAAAACTGTTTTTT; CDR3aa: CAWSRGSEEKLFF
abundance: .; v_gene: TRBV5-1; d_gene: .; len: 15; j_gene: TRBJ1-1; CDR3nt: TGCGCCAGCAGCTCCGCCGGGACAAAGAACACTGAAGCTTTCTTT; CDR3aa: CASSSAGTKNTEAFF
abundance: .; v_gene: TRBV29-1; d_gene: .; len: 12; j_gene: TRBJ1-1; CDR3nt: TGCAGCGTCTCAGGGATTGTCCCTGAAGCTTTCTTT; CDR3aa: CSVSGIVPEAFF
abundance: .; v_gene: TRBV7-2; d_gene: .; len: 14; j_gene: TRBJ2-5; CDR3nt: TGTGCCAGCAGCTTCAGCGGGCTCGGCGAGACCCAGTACTTC; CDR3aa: CASSFSGLGETQYF
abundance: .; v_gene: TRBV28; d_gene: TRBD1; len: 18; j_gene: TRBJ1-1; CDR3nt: TGTGCCAGCTTTCCCGCCCGACAGGGACCCTCCATGAACACTGAAGCTTTCTTT; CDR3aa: CASFPARQGPSMNTEAFF
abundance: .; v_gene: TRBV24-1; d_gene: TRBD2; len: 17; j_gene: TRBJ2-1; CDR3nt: TGTGCCACCAGTGAACGGACTAGCGGGGACTACTACAATGAGCAGTTCTTC; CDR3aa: CATSERTSGDYYNEQFF
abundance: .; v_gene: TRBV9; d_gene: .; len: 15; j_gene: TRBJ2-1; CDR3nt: TGTGCCAGCAGCGTAGGTCCGGGAGTGGTTTATGAGCAGTTCTTC; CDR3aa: CASSVGPGVVYEQFF
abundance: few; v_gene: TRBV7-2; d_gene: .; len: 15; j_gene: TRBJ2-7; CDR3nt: TGTGCCAGCCTTAAATCGCAGGGAATCTCCTACGAGCAGTACTTC; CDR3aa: CASLKSQGISYEQYF
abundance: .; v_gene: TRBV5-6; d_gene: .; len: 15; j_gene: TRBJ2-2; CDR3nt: TGTGCCAGCAGCTTGCGTCCATCCGGCACCGGGGAGCTGTTTTTT; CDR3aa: CASSLRPSGTGELFF
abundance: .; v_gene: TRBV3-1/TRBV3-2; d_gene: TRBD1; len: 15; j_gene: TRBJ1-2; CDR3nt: TGTGCCAGCAGCCCCGCCGGGACAGGCAGGGATGGCTACACCTTC; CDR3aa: CASSPAGTGRDGYTF
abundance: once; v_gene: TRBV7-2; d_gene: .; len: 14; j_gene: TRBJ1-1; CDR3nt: TGTGCCAGCAGCTTAAGAGGGCTAAACACTGAAGCTTTCTTT; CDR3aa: CASSLRGLNTEAFF
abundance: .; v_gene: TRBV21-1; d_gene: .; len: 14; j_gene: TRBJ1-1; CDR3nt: TGTGCCAGCAGCAAAGCCCCCCAGAACACTGAAGCTTTCTTT; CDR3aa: CASSKAPQNTEAFF
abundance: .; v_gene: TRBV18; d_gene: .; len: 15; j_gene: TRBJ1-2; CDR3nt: TGTGCCAGCTCCCCCCGGACAGTAGATAACTATGGCTACACCTTC; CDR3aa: CASSPRTVDNYGYTF
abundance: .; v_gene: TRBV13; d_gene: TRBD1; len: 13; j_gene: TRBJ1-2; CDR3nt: TGTGCCAGCCGGCAGGGGGTCTACTATGGCTACACCTTC; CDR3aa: CASRQGVYYGYTF
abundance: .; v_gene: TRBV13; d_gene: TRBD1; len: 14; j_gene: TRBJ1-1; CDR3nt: TGTGCCAGCACTCGACAGGGCAGGAACACTGAAGCTTTCTTT; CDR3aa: CASTRQGRNTEAFF
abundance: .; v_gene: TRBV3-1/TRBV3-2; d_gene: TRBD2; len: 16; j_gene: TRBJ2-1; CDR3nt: TGTGCCAGCAGCCTCCCGGGACTAGCGGTTTACAATGAGCAGTTCTTC; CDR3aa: CASSLPGLAVYNEQFF